Listed below are T cell receptor beta chains from one sample, sequenced in a study of cytomegalovirus exposure and HLA in healthy donors. The method was immunoSEQ multiplex PCR; TCRdb's version includes in-frame clones alone and lacks a portion of them. The table shows 180,000 or so clones, with around nine tenths occurring only once. The sequencing input was PBMCs. The receptors derive from a man under 40 in good health and CMV-seropositive. Each CDR3 is given with its conserved first and last residue. A D gene is named only where the DNA matches it firmly. Clone size is not always given. Where it is, it says once, few, many or a class for expanded clones.

len	j_gene	abundance	v_gene	d_gene	CDR3aa
11	TRBJ2-7	-	TRBV5-1	-	CASSFSGEQYF
16	TRBJ2-6	once	TRBV25-1	-	CASTAPGGSGANVLTF
11	TRBJ2-5	-	TRBV11-3	-	CASRGEETQYF
15	TRBJ2-3	-	TRBV7-6	-	CASSLVRGRTDTQYF
14	TRBJ1-4	-	TRBV9	TRBD1	CASSNRGDNEKLFF
14	TRBJ2-7	-	TRBV5-1	TRBD1	CASSFNGQGYEQYF
14	TRBJ1-6	once	TRBV5-1	-	CASSNRETNSPLHF
15	TRBJ2-7	-	TRBV9	TRBD1	CASSVGDRSSYEQYF
14	TRBJ1-2	-	TRBV6-1	-	CASSERASNYGYTF
12	TRBJ1-4	-	TRBV18	-	CASSPSREELFF
15	TRBJ1-5	-	TRBV28	-	CASSFGGGRDQPQHF
13	TRBJ2-1	-	TRBV6-1	-	CASSEAFSSEQFF
12	TRBJ2-7	-	TRBV7-8	-	CASSLSTYEQYF
14	TRBJ2-5	-	TRBV6-1	-	CASSEASYQETQYF
13	TRBJ2-2	-	TRBV2	-	CASRPNRAGELFF
18	TRBJ2-7	-	TRBV18	TRBD1	CASSPEVFMGTGRNEQYF
12	TRBJ2-7	few	TRBV7-9	-	CASSPSSSEQYF